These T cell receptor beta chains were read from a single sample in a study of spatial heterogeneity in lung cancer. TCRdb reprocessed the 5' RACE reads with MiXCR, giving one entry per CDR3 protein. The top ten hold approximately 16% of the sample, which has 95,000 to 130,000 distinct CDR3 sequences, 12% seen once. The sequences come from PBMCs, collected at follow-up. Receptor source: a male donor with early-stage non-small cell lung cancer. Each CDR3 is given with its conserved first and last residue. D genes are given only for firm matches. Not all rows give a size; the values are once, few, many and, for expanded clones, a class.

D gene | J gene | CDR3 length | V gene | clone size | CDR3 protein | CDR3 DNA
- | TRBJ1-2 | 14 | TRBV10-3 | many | CAISELGANYGYTF | TGTGCCATCAGTGAGTTGGGGGCCAACTATGGCTACACCTTC
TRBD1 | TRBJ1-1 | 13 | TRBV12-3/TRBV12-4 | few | CASSLTGATEAFF | TGTGCCAGCAGTTTAACAGGGGCCACTGAAGCTTTCTTT
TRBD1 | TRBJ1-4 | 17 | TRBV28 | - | CASSLPRGQGVREKLFF | TGTGCCAGCAGTTTACCCCGGGGACAGGGTGTTCGAGAAAAACTGTTTTTT
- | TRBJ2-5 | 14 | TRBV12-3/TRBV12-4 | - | CASSFGGAGETQYF | TGTGCCAGCAGTTTCGGGGGCGCCGGGGAGACCCAGTACTTC
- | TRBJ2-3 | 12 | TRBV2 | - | CASRTYTDTQYF | TGTGCCAGCAGGACTTACACAGATACGCAGTATTTT
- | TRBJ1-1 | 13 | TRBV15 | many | CATSSQGWTEAFF | TGTGCCACCAGCAGTCAGGGTTGGACTGAAGCTTTCTTT
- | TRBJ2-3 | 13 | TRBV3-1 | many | CASSQGRVDTQYF | TGTGCCAGCAGCCAGGGGCGGGTAGATACGCAGTATTTT
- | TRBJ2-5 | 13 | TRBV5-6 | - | CASSFIRQETQYF | TGTGCCAGCAGCTTTATTCGGCAAGAGACCCAGTACTTC
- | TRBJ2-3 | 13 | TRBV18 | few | CASSDPSTDTQYF | TGTGCCAGCTCGGACCCGAGCACAGATACGCAGTATTTT
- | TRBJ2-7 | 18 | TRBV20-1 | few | CSARANSFRDTLTYEQYF | TGCAGTGCTAGAGCTAATTCATTCCGGGACACACTGACCTACGAGCAGTACTTC
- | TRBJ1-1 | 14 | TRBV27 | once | CASSHARRNTEAFF | TGTGCCAGCAGCCATGCCCGGAGGAACACTGAAGCTTTCTTT
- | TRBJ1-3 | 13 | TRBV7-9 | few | CAGGGGSGNTIYF | TGTGCCGGGGGAGGCGGCTCTGGAAACACCATATATTTT
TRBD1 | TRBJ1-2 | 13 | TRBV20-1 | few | CRPGQGGGYGYTF | TGCAGGCCCGGACAGGGTGGAGGCTATGGCTACACCTTC
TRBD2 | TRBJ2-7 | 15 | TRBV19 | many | CASGTQRGDHYEQYF | TGTGCCAGTGGAACTCAGCGGGGGGACCACTACGAGCAGTACTTC
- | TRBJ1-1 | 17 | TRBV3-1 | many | CASSQGDLLTLNTEAFF | TGTGCCAGCAGCCAAGGTGATTTGCTAACTTTGAACACTGAAGCTTTCTTT
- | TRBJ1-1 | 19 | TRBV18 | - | CASSPRPKKGSGTHTEAFF | TGTGCCAGCTCACCACGCCCGAAGAAGGGATCCGGGACCCACACTGAAGCTTTCTTT
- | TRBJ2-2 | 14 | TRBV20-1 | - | CSANRGTDTGELFF | TGCAGTGCTAACCGAGGGACCGACACCGGGGAGCTGTTTTTT
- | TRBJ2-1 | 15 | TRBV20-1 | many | CSARDVEGTYNEQFF | TGCAGTGCTAGAGATGTGGAGGGCACCTACAATGAGCAGTTCTTC
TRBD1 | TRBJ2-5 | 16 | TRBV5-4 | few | CASSLDVQGAWETQYF | TGTGCCAGCAGCTTGGATGTACAGGGGGCCTGGGAGACCCAGTACTTC
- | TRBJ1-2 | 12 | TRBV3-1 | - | CASSQDNYGYTF | TGTGCCAGCAGCCAAGACAACTATGGCTACACCTTC
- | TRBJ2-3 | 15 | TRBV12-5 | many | CASGLGSSSTDTQYF | TGTGCTAGTGGTTTGGGAAGTAGTTCCACAGATACGCAGTATTTT
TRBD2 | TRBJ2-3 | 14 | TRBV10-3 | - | CAISNGGASDTQYF | TGTGCCATCAGTAACGGGGGGGCTTCAGATACGCAGTATTTT
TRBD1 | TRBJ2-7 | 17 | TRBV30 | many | CAWSVLRGTGESYEQYF | TGTGCCTGGAGTGTACTCAGAGGGACAGGGGAATCCTACGAGCAGTACTTC